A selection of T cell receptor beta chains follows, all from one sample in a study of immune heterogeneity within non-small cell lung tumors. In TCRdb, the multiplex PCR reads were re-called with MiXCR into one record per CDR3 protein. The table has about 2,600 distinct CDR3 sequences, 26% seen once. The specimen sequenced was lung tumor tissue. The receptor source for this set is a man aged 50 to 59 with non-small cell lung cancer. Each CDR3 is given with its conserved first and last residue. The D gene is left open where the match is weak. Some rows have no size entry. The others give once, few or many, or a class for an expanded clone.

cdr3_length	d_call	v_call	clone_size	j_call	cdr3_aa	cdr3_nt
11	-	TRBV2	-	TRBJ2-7	CASTVLYDQYF	TGTGCCAGCACCGTACTCTACGACCAGTACTTC
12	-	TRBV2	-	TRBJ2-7	CASSEIQYEQYF	TGTGCCAGCAGTGAGATTCAGTACGAGCAGTACTTC
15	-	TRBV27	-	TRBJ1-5	CASSLYLGGGEPQHF	TGTGCCAGCAGTTTATACTTGGGGGGCGGGGAGCCCCAGCATTTT
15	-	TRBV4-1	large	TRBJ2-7	CASSQEWSRTHEQYF	TGCGCCAGCAGCCAAGAGTGGTCTCGGACTCACGAGCAGTACTTC
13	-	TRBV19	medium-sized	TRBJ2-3	CASSSRNTDTQYF	TGTGCCAGTAGCTCGCGGAACACAGATACGCAGTATTTT
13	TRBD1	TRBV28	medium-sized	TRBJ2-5	CASRIQGAGTQYF	TGTGCCAGCAGAATACAGGGGGCGGGGACCCAGTACTTC
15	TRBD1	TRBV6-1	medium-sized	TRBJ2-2	CASSSLGTGSGELFF	TGTGCCAGCAGTTCTCTTGGGACAGGGTCCGGGGAGCTGTTTTTT
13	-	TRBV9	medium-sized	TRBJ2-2	CASSVTTSGELFF	TGTGCCAGCAGCGTCACCACTTCCGGGGAGCTGTTTTTT
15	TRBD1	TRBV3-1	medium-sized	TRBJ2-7	CASSQGIGTGGEQYF	TGTGCCAGCAGCCAAGGGATCGGGACAGGGGGCGAGCAGTACTTC
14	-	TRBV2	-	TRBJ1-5	CASSLGYSNQPQHF	TGTGCCAGCAGTCTGGGTTATAGCAATCAGCCCCAGCATTTT
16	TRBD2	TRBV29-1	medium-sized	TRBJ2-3	CSVDPGTSGSTDTQYF	TGCAGCGTTGACCCCGGGACTAGCGGAAGCACAGATACGCAGTATTTT
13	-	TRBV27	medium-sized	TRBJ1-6	CASSHREYSPLHF	TGTGCCAGCAGTCACCGAGAGTATTCACCCCTCCACTTT
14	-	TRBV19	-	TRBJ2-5	CASSPGLLLETQYF	TGTGCCAGTAGTCCCGGACTGCTCCTGGAGACCCAGTACTTC
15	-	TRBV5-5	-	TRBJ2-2	CASSLLGENTGELFF	TGTGCCAGCAGCTTGTTGGGGGAGAACACCGGGGAGCTGTTTTTT
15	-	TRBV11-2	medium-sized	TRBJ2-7	CASSFLAAASDEQYF	TGTGCCAGCAGCTTTCTTGCGGCCGCCTCTGACGAGCAGTACTTC
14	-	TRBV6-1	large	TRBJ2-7	CASGGGAGSYEQYF	TGTGCCAGTGGTGGGGGGGCTGGGTCCTACGAGCAGTACTTC
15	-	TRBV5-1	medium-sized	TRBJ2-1	CASSLEGTNNNEQFF	TGCGCCAGCAGCTTGGAAGGGACCAACAACAATGAGCAGTTCTTC
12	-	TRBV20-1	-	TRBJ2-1	CSAIFPPSEQFF	TGCAGTGCTATCTTCCCTCCTTCTGAGCAGTTCTTC
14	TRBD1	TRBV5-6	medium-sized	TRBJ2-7	CASSFGDSSYEQYF	TGTGCCAGCAGCTTTGGGGACAGTTCCTACGAGCAGTACTTC
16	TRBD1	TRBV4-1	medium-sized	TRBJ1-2	CASSQASRGTGFGYTF	TGCGCCAGCAGCCAAGCCAGCCGGGGGACAGGGTTCGGCTACACCTTC
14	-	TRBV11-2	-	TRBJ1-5	CASSPGDAYQPQHF	TGTGCCAGCAGCCCAGGGGATGCGTATCAGCCCCAGCATTTT
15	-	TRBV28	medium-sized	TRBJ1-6	CASSFVSVSNSPLHF	TGTGCCAGCAGTTTTGTCTCGGTCAGTAATTCACCCCTCCACTTT
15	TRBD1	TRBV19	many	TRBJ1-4	CATSRGGSANEKLFF	TGTGCCACTAGCCGAGGGGGCTCGGCTAATGAAAAACTGTTTTTT
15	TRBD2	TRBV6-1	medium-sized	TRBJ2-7	CASSRSGGTPYEQYF	TGTGCCAGCAGTCGGAGCGGGGGGACACCCTACGAGCAGTACTTC
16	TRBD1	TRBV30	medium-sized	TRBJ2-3	CAWSSLRGREVDTQYF	TGTGCCTGGAGTAGTTTGAGGGGGCGCGAGGTGGATACGCAGTATTTT
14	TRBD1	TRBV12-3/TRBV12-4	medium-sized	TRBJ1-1	CASSFTGANTEAFF	TGTGCCAGCAGTTTTACAGGGGCGAACACTGAAGCTTTCTTT
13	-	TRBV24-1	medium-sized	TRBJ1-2	CATSDRANYGYTF	TGTGCCACCAGTGACAGGGCCAACTATGGCTACACCTTC
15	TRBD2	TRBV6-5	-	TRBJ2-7	CASSSGTSGTYEQYF	TGTGCCAGCAGTTCCGGGACTAGCGGGACCTACGAGCAGTACTTC
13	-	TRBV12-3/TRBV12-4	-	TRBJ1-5	CSSSPSEVQPQHF	TGTTCCAGCAGTCCATCAGAGGTCCAGCCCCAGCATTTT
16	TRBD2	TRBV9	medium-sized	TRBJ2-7	CASSVAPSGRSHEQYF	TGTGCCAGCAGCGTAGCTCCTAGCGGGAGGAGCCACGAGCAGTACTTC
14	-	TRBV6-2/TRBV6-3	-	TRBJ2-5	CASSYSRALEAQYF	TGTGCCAGCAGTTACTCGAGGGCTTTGGAGGCCCAGTACTTC
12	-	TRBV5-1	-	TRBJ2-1	CASSLGGNEQFF	TGCGCCAGCAGCTTAGGGGGCAATGAGCAGTTCTTC
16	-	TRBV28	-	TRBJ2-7	CASSFRLDSLTYEQYF	TGTGCCAGCAGTTTCCGGCTGGACAGCTTGACCTACGAGCAGTACTTC
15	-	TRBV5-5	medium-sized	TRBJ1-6	CASSLPDLYNSPLHF	TGTGCCAGCAGCTTGCCGGACCTCTATAATTCACCCCTCCACTTT
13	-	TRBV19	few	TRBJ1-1	CASSPPLHTEAFF	TGTGCCAGTAGTCCCCCCCTACACACTGAAGCTTTCTTT
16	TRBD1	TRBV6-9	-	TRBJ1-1	CASSSQTGGYATEAFF	TGTGCCAGCAGTTCGCAGACAGGGGGGTATGCAACTGAAGCTTTCTTT
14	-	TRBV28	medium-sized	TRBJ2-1	CASSLTSDHTGQFF	TGTGCCAGCAGTTTAACCTCGGACCACACCGGGCAGTTCTTC
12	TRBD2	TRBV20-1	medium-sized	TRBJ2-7	CSARGSPYEQYF	TGCAGTGCTCGCGGGAGCCCCTACGAGCAGTACTTC
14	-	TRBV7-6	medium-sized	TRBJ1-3	CASSREPSGNTIYF	TGTGCCAGCAGCCGAGAACCCTCTGGAAACACCATATATTTT
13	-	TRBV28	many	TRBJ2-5	CASRTGGRETQYF	TGTGCCAGCAGGACAGGAGGTAGGGAGACCCAGTACTTC
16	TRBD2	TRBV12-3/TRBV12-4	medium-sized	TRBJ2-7	CASSLVLAGGSYEQYF	TGTGCCAGCAGTTTAGTTCTAGCGGGAGGTTCCTACGAGCAGTACTTC
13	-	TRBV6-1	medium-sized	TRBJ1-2	CASSGGLLYGYTF	TGTGCCAGCAGTGGGGGACTGCTCTATGGCTACACCTTC